This T cell receptor (beta chain) originates from a study of Tregs in tolerant kidney transplant recipients. Sequencing used immunoSEQ multiplex PCR; TCRdb keeps in-frame clones, though not all of them. The table includes 110,000 or so clones, roughly 92% detected once. CD4+CD25+CD127- Tregs, CD4+CD25- non-Tregs, CD4 and CD8 cells were sorted. The ends were cut back, 4 bases at V and 0 bases at J, with 18 bases in the middle. In germline, CDR1 is MGHRA, CDR2 YSYEKL. The length of the CDR3 is 17 residues. This receptor was taken from a human donor in good health. The sequencing sample was made of CD4+ T cells from blood. The chain employs TRBV4-1 and TRBJ1-2; D is ambiguous. CDR3 protein: CASSRPEGRRANYGYTF. CDR3 nucleotides: TGCGCCAGCAGCCGGCCGGAGGGCCGGAGAGCTAACTATGGCTACACCTTC.